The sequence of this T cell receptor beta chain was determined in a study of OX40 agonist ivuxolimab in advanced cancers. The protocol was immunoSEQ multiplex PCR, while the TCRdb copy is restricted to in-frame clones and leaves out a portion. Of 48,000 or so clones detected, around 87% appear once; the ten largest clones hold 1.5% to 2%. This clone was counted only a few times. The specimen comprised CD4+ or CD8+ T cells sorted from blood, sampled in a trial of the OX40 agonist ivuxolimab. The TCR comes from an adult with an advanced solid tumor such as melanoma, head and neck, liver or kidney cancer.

For the CDR3, the DNA is TGTGCCAGCTCACTCCGGCCTGGCACAGATACGCAGTATTTT. Translated: CASSLRPGTDTQYF. The J gene is TRBJ2-3, the V gene TRBV18; D not certain. This CDR3 is 14 amino acids long. Between the trimmed V and J ends, which lost 4 bases and 1 base, there was a span of 9 bases. Germline V gene sequence: CDR1 KGHSH, CDR2 LQKENI.